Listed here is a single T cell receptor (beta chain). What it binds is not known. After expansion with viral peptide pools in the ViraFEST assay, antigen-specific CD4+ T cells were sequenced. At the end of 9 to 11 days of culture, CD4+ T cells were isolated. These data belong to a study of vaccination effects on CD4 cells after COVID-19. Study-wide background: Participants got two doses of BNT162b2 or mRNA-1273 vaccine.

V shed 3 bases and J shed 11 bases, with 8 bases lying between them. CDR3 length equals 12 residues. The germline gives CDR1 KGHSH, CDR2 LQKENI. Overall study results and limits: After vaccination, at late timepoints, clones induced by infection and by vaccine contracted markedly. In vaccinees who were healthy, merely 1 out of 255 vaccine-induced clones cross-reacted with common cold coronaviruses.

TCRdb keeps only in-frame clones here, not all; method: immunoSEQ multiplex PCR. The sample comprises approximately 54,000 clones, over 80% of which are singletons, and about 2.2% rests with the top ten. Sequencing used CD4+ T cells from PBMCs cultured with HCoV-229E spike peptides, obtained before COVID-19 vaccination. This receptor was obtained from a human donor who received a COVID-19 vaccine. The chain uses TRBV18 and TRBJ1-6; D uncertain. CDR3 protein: CASSPQKPPLHF. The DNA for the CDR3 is TGTGCCAGCTCACCCCAGAAGCCACCCCTCCACTTT.